Sequencing of this T cell receptor beta chain was carried out in a study of T cell responses to AZD1222 COVID-19 vaccine. Study-level findings and limits: A reported finding is that nearly half of spike-specific TCRs target unmutated variant regions.

The data were produced by immunoSEQ multiplex PCR, yet TCRdb's version contains in-frame clones alone and is incomplete. Of approximately 130,000 clones listed, around 90% are singletons. The CDR3 covers 15 residues. V shed 4 bases, J shed 4 bases, and the junction held 6 bases outside the gene matches. Germline V gives CDR1 MNHEY, CDR2 SVGAGI. To note about this clone: What it recognizes is unknown.

The J gene is TRBJ1-4, the V gene TRBV6-5, with 7 nucleotides matching TRBD1. The TCR was taken from an adult who received the AZD1222 COVID-19 vaccine. Material: peripheral blood, obtained 28 days after the second AZD1222 dose. CDR3 nucleotides: TGTGCCAGCAGTTCTGGACAGGTCCGTAATGAAAAACTGTTTTTT. Translated: CASSSGQVRNEKLFF.